The entry that follows covers one T cell receptor beta chain sequence. The entry originates in a study of T cells after yellow fever vaccination. Study-wide results and limits: Post-booster repertoires again held most primary-vaccination clones (96% CD4, around 90% CD8). Few clonotypes appeared in both CD4 and CD8 compartments.

Making TCR cDNA involved 5'RACE template switching, which added UMIs and a universal primer site. Using its own MiXCR run on the 5' RACE reads, TCRdb lists one record per CDR3 protein. The sample records 50,000 to 75,000 distinct CDR3 sequences, about 5.6% being singletons. The CDR3 has 12 amino acids. Germline lookup yields CDR1 LNHDA and CDR2 SQIVND (reference sequence). The V end was cut by 3 bases, the J end by 8 bases, with 10 bases between. This chain links TRBV19 with TRBJ1-1; unclear D gene. The sequence derives from a man between 18 and 29 years old who received the YFV17D yellow fever vaccine. The specimen was PBMCs, either bulk or a sorted T-cell subset (CD4+, CD8+, memory, or dextramer-sorted; not recorded which), collected on the day of the yellow fever booster vaccination. CDR3 region: CASSIGFFEAFF. In DNA, the CDR3 is TGTGCCAGTAGTATCGGATTTTTCGAAGCTTTCTTT.